The rows below give T cell receptor beta chains drawn from one sample of a study of T cell repertoires in cytomegalovirus infection. TCRdb redid the calling of the reads with MiXCR, one entry per CDR3 protein. The sample lists hundreds of thousands of distinct CDR3 sequences, more than 20% seen once, with less than 9.5% in the top ten. The sample consisted of CD8+ T cells from PBMCs. These receptor sequences come from a human donor in good health (CMV status not recorded). Some clones in this sample may be carry-over from other donors' samples. Both conserved end residues are part of each CDR3. The D gene is left open where the match is weak. Part of the rows lack a size; the others show once, few, many or a class for expanded clones.

CASSEQGHQPQHF	TGTGCCAGCAGCGAACAGGGGCACCAGCCCCAGCATTTT	many	TRBV7-3	TRBD1	TRBJ1-5
CSARDGGRGQRSPLHF	TGCAGTGCTAGAGATGGGGGCAGGGGGCAGCGTTCACCCCTCCACTTT	NA	TRBV20-1	TRBD1	TRBJ1-6
CASSLARGVNRDQNTEAFF	TGTGCCAGCAGCTTAGCGCGAGGAGTAAACAGGGACCAGAACACTGAAGCTTTCTTT	few	TRBV7-9	NA	TRBJ1-1
CASSLAVGTGNTEAFF	TGTGCCAGCAGTTTAGCGGTCGGGACAGGGAACACTGAAGCTTTCTTT	many	TRBV28	TRBD1	TRBJ1-1
CASSQQGTKNIQYF	TGTGCCAGCAGCCAACAGGGGACAAAAAACATTCAGTACTTC	NA	TRBV14	NA	TRBJ2-4
CASSSDMTGGSYEQYF	TGCGCCAGCAGCTCGGATATGACAGGGGGATCCTACGAGCAGTACTTC	NA	TRBV5-1	TRBD1	TRBJ2-7
CASGLPPTDTQYF	TGTGCTAGTGGTTTGCCACCCACAGATACGCAGTATTTT	many	TRBV12-5	NA	TRBJ2-3
CASSLATGGLYEQYF	TGTGCCAGCAGCTTAGCCACAGGGGGTCTCTACGAGCAGTACTTC	NA	TRBV7-6	TRBD1	TRBJ2-7
CASSPPGAGETQYF	TGTGCCAGCAGCCCTCCGGGGGCAGGGGAGACCCAGTACTTC	many	TRBV7-9	NA	TRBJ2-5
CASRRTQDGQPQHF	TGTGCCAGCAGGCGGACCCAGGATGGACAGCCCCAGCATTTT	few	TRBV6-5	NA	TRBJ1-5
CASNLDGRLDPYGYTF	TGTGCCAGCAATCTGGACGGCAGACTGGATCCCTATGGCTACACCTTC	many	TRBV7-2	NA	TRBJ1-2
CASTNDQVFLTQYF	TGTGCCAGCACCAACGACCAGGTTTTTCTGACCCAGTACTTC	many	TRBV7-9	NA	TRBJ2-5
CASRPGVNYNEQFF	TGTGCCAGCAGACCAGGGGTTAACTACAATGAGCAGTTCTTC	NA	TRBV12-3/TRBV12-4	NA	TRBJ2-1
CASSLPGTGQFF	TGTGCCAGCAGTTTGCCCGGGACGGGGCAGTTCTTC	few	TRBV28	NA	TRBJ2-1
CSAREGTGYLGNQPQHF	TGCAGTGCTAGAGAAGGGACAGGGTATTTAGGCAATCAGCCCCAGCATTTT	few	TRBV20-1	TRBD1	TRBJ1-5
CASSYGRLAGEETQYF	TGTGCCAGCAGTTACGGCCGACTAGCGGGGGAAGAGACCCAGTACTTC	many	TRBV6-6	TRBD2	TRBJ2-5
CASSRDIGNYGYTF	TGTGCCAGCAGCCGGGACATCGGTAACTATGGCTACACCTTC	NA	TRBV13	NA	TRBJ1-2
CASLGTDANTGELFF	TGTGCCAGCCTGGGGACGGACGCGAACACCGGGGAGCTGTTTTTT	NA	TRBV2	NA	TRBJ2-2
CAISEPGTGGYEQYF	TGTGCCATCAGTGAGCCCGGGACAGGGGGCTACGAGCAGTACTTC	many	TRBV10-3	TRBD1	TRBJ2-7
CSVGVSGRVSETQYF	TGCAGCGTAGGTGTAAGCGGCCGGGTTAGCGAGACCCAGTACTTC	NA	TRBV29-1	NA	TRBJ2-5
CASSLRGEDHNEQFF	TGTGCCAGCAGCTTAAGGGGGGAAGATCACAATGAGCAGTTCTTC	many	TRBV7-6	NA	TRBJ2-1
CASSNLGTSYEQYF	TGTGCCAGCAGTAACCTAGGGACCTCTTACGAGCAGTACTTC	many	TRBV6-5	NA	TRBJ2-7
CASSRTGGEAKNIQYF	TGTGCCAGCAGTCGGACCGGGGGGGAGGCCAAAAACATTCAGTACTTC	NA	TRBV27	TRBD2	TRBJ2-4
CASSPGAGPLGTEAFF	TGTGCCAGCAGCCCGGGGGCAGGCCCCTTGGGCACTGAAGCTTTCTTT	NA	TRBV6-2/TRBV6-3	NA	TRBJ1-1
CASSLSAGFANTIYF	TGTGCCAGCAGTTTATCGGCAGGCTTCGCAAACACCATATATTTT	NA	TRBV27	NA	TRBJ1-3
CASGFFSTDTQYF	TGTGCTAGTGGTTTTTTTAGCACAGATACGCAGTATTTT	NA	TRBV12-5	NA	TRBJ2-3
CSARGLTSAYNEQFF	TGCAGTGCTAGAGGATTGACGTCCGCCTACAATGAGCAGTTCTTC	many	TRBV20-1	NA	TRBJ2-1
CASSYSWASLSTDTQYF	TGTGCCAGCAGTTACTCGTGGGCTAGCCTGAGCACAGATACGCAGTATTTT	many	TRBV6-2/TRBV6-3	NA	TRBJ2-3
CSVETVNEQFF	TGCAGCGTTGAGACAGTCAATGAGCAGTTCTTC	NA	TRBV29-1	NA	TRBJ2-1
CSARVDSNYGYTF	TGCAGTGCTAGAGTGGACAGTAACTATGGCTACACCTTC	NA	TRBV20-1	NA	TRBJ1-2
CASSYGGIEAFF	TGTGCCAGCAGTTACGGAGGGATTGAAGCTTTCTTT	many	TRBV6-2/TRBV6-3	NA	TRBJ1-1
CASKGVPNEQFF	TGTGCCAGTAAGGGGGTCCCCAATGAGCAGTTCTTC	NA	TRBV9	NA	TRBJ2-1
CASPPTQETQYF	TGTGCCAGCCCCCCAACCCAAGAGACCCAGTACTTC	few	TRBV2	NA	TRBJ2-5
CSARDSRERETQYF	TGCAGTGCTAGAGATAGTAGGGAACGAGAGACCCAGTACTTC	few	TRBV20-1	NA	TRBJ2-5
CSVGDRVNNEQFF	TGCAGCGTTGGGGACAGGGTAAACAATGAGCAGTTCTTC	NA	TRBV29-1	TRBD1	TRBJ2-1
CASSGGTGLWGYTF	TGTGCCAGCAGCGGAGGGACAGGTCTGTGGGGCTACACCTTC	many	TRBV7-9	TRBD1	TRBJ1-2
CAISALAPNYGYTF	TGTGCCATCAGTGCATTGGCCCCTAACTATGGCTACACCTTC	NA	TRBV10-3	NA	TRBJ1-2
CASMGLAGPQETQYF	TGTGCCAGTATGGGGCTAGCGGGGCCTCAAGAGACCCAGTACTTC	many	TRBV7-9	TRBD2	TRBJ2-5
CASSQDSIYNEQFF	TGCGCCAGCAGCCAGGACAGCATTTACAATGAGCAGTTCTTC	NA	TRBV5-1	NA	TRBJ2-1
CASSDLRDRGGYTF	TGTGCCAGCAGCGATCTAAGGGACAGGGGAGGCTACACCTTC	once	TRBV9	TRBD1	TRBJ1-2
CASSRENYGYTF	TGTGCCAGCAGCAGGGAGAACTATGGCTACACCTTC	many	TRBV6-2/TRBV6-3	NA	TRBJ1-2
CASSPRGTPYNEQFF	TGTGCCAGCTCACCAAGGGGAACCCCCTACAATGAGCAGTTCTTC	NA	TRBV18	NA	TRBJ2-1
CASIPLEGMNTEAFF	TGTGCCAGCATTCCCCTGGAGGGCATGAACACTGAAGCTTTCTTT	many	TRBV12-3/TRBV12-4	NA	TRBJ1-1
CASSPPDTNTEAFF	TGTGCCAGCAGCCCCCCGGACACGAACACTGAAGCTTTCTTT	few	TRBV9	NA	TRBJ1-1
CASSSTGSRYNEQFF	TGTGCCAGCAGTTCGACAGGGTCCCGCTACAATGAGCAGTTCTTC	many	TRBV6-2/TRBV6-3	TRBD1	TRBJ2-1
CASSMASTEAFF	TGTGCCAGTAGTATGGCGTCTACTGAAGCTTTCTTT	NA	TRBV19	NA	TRBJ1-1
CASSIIFPGQGYNEQFF	TGTGCCAGTAGTATCATTTTCCCGGGACAAGGCTACAATGAGCAGTTCTTC	many	TRBV19	NA	TRBJ2-1
CASSALGQRGFEQFF	TGTGCCAGCAGTGCGCTGGGGCAACGGGGGTTCGAGCAGTTCTTC	few	TRBV27	NA	TRBJ2-1
CASSYSITPRLELFF	TGTGCCAGCAGTTACTCGATTACTCCCCGGTTGGAACTGTTTTTT	NA	TRBV6-6	NA	TRBJ1-4
CASSFRDGPYEQYF	TGTGCCAGCAGCTTCCGGGACGGACCCTACGAGCAGTACTTC	many	TRBV7-8	NA	TRBJ2-7
CASGRDRDYNEQFF	TGTGCCAGCGGCCGGGACAGGGACTACAATGAGCAGTTCTTC	many	TRBV7-2	TRBD1	TRBJ2-1
CASRRDYLADTQYF	TGTGCCAGCAGAAGGGACTACCTCGCAGATACGCAGTATTTT	many	TRBV7-9	TRBD2	TRBJ2-3
CASSLGIDRGHADTQYF	TGTGCCAGCAGTTTAGGAATCGACAGGGGGCACGCAGATACGCAGTATTTT	many	TRBV28	TRBD1	TRBJ2-3
CSARDYSSLENTEAFF	TGCAGTGCTAGAGATTATAGCTCGTTAGAGAACACTGAAGCTTTCTTT	NA	TRBV20-1	NA	TRBJ1-1
CASSGSPTNEKLFF	TGTGCCAGTTCAGGGAGCCCAACTAATGAAAAACTGTTTTTT	NA	TRBV7-6	NA	TRBJ1-4
CASSHDKSSTDTQYF	TGTGCCAGCAGCCACGACAAGTCTAGCACAGATACGCAGTATTTT	NA	TRBV14	NA	TRBJ2-3
CASSYPGTRANTGELFF	TGTGCCAGCAGTTACCCGGGGACGCGCGCGAACACCGGGGAGCTGTTTTTT	few	TRBV28	NA	TRBJ2-2
CASSYLRGMNTEAFF	TGTGCCAGCAGTTACTTGAGGGGGATGAACACTGAAGCTTTCTTT	few	TRBV6-6	NA	TRBJ1-1
CASSVDRSSYNEQFF	TGTGCCAGCAGCGTAGACCGTAGCTCCTACAATGAGCAGTTCTTC	NA	TRBV9	NA	TRBJ2-1
CASSLARINTGELFF	TGTGCCAGCAGCTTAGCGAGGATTAACACCGGGGAGCTGTTTTTT	many	TRBV5-6	NA	TRBJ2-2